Below, one T cell receptor beta chain is given with its context. There is no known antigen for this receptor. Qualities for individual bases were not recorded, and no much larger clone is one base off. The sample originates from a study of T cell responses to AZD1222 COVID-19 vaccine (dated by TCRdb to about 2021). About the full investigation: A total of 230 or so trial participants underwent TCR sequencing, of whom about 200 received two doses of AZD1222 and around 25 received two doses of the MenACWY control vaccine. Trial participants were enrolled by age into 18-55, 56-69 and 70-plus year subgroups, with 148, 28 and 57 TCR-sequenced participants respectively. Study-level results and caveats: Vaccine-associated CD4 TCRs spanned the whole spike protein, with dominant responses in regions 160-218 and 743-854. Conclusions about previously exposed vaccinees were limited because only six AZD1222 recipients were SARS-CoV-2 seropositive at baseline. The 56-69-year group was small, and its depth increase did not reach significance, likely because of low power. Most participants were white British and females outnumbered males, and the authors suggested that clonal diversity may have been underestimated. Spike-specific TCR breadth and depth rose significantly after two AZD1222 doses compared with day 0 and with MenACWY recipients. Because no day 14 peak-response samples were available, the repertoires could be characterized only after the peak T cell response. Reportedly, close to half of the unique spike-specific TCRs recognized epitopes lying outside the regions that are mutated in the B.1.351 and B.1.1.7 variants.

The junction carries 1 base between V and J, which are trimmed by 1 base and 1 base respectively. The CDR3, from cysteine to phenylalanine, totals 12 residues. CDR3 DNA only is kept here, 36 bases in frame from base 1. CDR1 and CDR2 are drawn from the germline V gene: SGHTA, FQGNSA. The sample's time point, from its label and the paper: about 28 days (+/-7) after the second vaccine dose. Because spike-specific TCR depth and breadth did not differ between the two schedules, AZD1222 recipients who got a second dose at roughly 4 weeks were pooled with those who got a second dose at roughly 12 weeks. Vaccinee samples were obtained from the UK trials COV001 and COV002, which included a single-blind randomized controlled phase 2/3 trial of AZD1222 (ChAdOx1 nCoV-19) in healthy adults. For TCRbeta chain sequencing, PBMC samples from trial participants were taken at day 0 and at day 28 after the second dose.

The CDR3 regions of human TCRbeta chains were analyzed by immunosequencing. The study's processing was this. Repertoire TCRs were checked for matches against a reference library of SARS-CoV-2-specific TCRs that had been generated using the MIRA antigen-specificity platform. Breadth meant the fraction of unique TCRs that were SARS-CoV-2-associated, whereas depth meant the fraction of total T cells that were SARS-CoV-2-associated. Using the MIRA data, each spike-specific TCR was mapped to the spike region that the TCR reacts to and placed in a CD4 or CD8 class. Log10-transformed breadth and depth values were compared by one-way ANOVA with Sidak's multiple comparisons tests. TCRdb obtained this table from immuneACCESS and retained in-frame rearrangements with V and J assigned. These tables miss some clones; where compared with another copy, unresolved V genes account for less than half of the shortfall, and the remainder is unexplained. The DNA was the basis for D and trimming; V, J and clone size are from that table. For this sample the table gives approximately 150,000 clones, of which roughly 93% were detected only once. The ten largest account for more than 1.5% of the sample.

The sample in question was peripheral blood, obtained 28 days after the second AZD1222 dose. The clonotype originates from an adult who received the AZD1222 COVID-19 vaccine. This chain joins TRBV7-2 to TRBJ1-2, with no D gene named confidently. The DNA reads TGTGCCAGCAGCTTAGTTAACTATGGCTACACCTTC. It codes for CASSLVNYGYTF.